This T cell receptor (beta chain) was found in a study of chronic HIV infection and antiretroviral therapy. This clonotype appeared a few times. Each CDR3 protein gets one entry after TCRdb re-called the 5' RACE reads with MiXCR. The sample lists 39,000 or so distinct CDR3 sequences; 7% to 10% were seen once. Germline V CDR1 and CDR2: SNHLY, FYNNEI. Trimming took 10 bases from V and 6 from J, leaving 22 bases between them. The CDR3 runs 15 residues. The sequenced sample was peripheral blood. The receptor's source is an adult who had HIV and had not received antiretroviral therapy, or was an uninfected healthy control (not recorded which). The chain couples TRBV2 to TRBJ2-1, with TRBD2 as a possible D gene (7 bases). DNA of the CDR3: TGTGCCACCTCTGGCGGCGGGAGCAGGGGCAATGAGCAGTTCTTC. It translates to CATSGGGSRGNEQFF.